A single sample gave rise to the 21 T cell receptor beta chains below, sequenced in a study of early T cells in non-severe SARS-CoV-2 infection. From the 5' RACE reads, TCRdb called clonotypes with MiXCR, one entry per CDR3 protein. The repertoire holds 50,000 to 65,000 distinct CDR3 sequences, with around 14% as singletons. The sequenced material came from whole blood. The receptors shown here come from an adult who was a healthcare worker with PCR-confirmed SARS-CoV-2 infection or an uninfected control (not recorded which).

This clonotype appeared a few times. The chain couples TRBV7-2 to TRBJ2-7, with 16 bases identical to TRBD2. Trimming removed 5 bases from V and 4 bases from J; junction bases left unmatched: 8. The CDR3 totals 17 residues. Germline V lookup: CDR1 SGHTA, CDR2 FQGNSA. CDR3 bases: TGTGCCAGCAGCCCTACGGGACTAGCGGGGGGGAGGTACGAGCAGTACTTC. Amino acid sequence: CASSPTGLAGGRYEQYF. Full variable domain (rest looked up from reference TRBV7-2 and TRBJ2-7): GAGVSQSPSNKVTEKGKDVELRCDPISGHTALYWYRQSLGQGLEFLIYFQGNSAPDKSGLPSDRFSAERTGGSVSTLTIQRTQQEDSAVYLCASSPTGLAGGRYEQYFGPGTRLTVT.

This clonotype appeared a few times. The V call is TRBV6-6, the J call TRBJ1-1; TRBD1 aligns across 8 bases. Trimming cost V 5 bases and J 6 bases; bases outside gene matches: 5. Per germline, CDR1 MNHNY and CDR2 SVGAGI (reference sequence). This CDR3 spans 13 amino acids. CDR3 in amino acids: CASSTGGAAEAFF. The CDR3, as DNA: TGTGCCAGCAGTACAGGGGGGGCAGCTGAAGCTTTCTTT.

This clonotype was counted many times. J is TRBJ2-3 and V is TRBV20-1, with 8 bases identical to TRBD1. Trimming cost V 3 bases and J 0 bases; bases outside gene matches: 5. Germline V CDR1 and CDR2: DFQATT, SNEGSKA (reference sequence). This CDR3 spans 15 amino acids. The CDR3 region has the DNA TGCAGTGCTAGTGGACAGGGACCTAGCACAGATACGCAGTATTTT. It codes for CSASGQGPSTDTQYF.

The table lists this clonotype with a few counts. The chain has TRBV7-8 and TRBJ2-1; D gene uncertain. The CDR3 is 13 amino acids. V lost 4 bases and J lost 2, with 6 bases in between. CDR1 and CDR2 from the germline V gene are SGHVS and FQNEAQ. The CDR3 protein is CASSSPTYNEQFF. The CDR3 DNA reads as TGTGCCAGCAGCTCCCCGACCTACAATGAGCAGTTCTTC. The entire variable domain, with the rest obtained from reference TRBV7-8 and TRBJ2-1, is as follows: GAGVSQSPRYKVAKRGQDVALRCDPISGHVSLFWYQQALGQGPEFLTYFQNEAQLDKSGLPSDRFFAERPEGSVSTLKIQRTQQEDSAVYLCASSSPTYNEQFFGPGTRLTVL.

This clonotype was counted only a few times. The rearrangement uses TRBV27 and TRBJ1-3; D is unresolved. The germline gives CDR1 MNHEY, CDR2 SMNVEV (reference sequence). The ends were cut back, 4 bases at V and 0 bases at J, with 7 bases in the middle. CDR3 size: 14 residues. The DNA for the CDR3 is TGTGCCAGCAGTTCCAGGAGCTCTGGAAACACCATATATTTT. The encoded protein is CASSSRSSGNTIYF.

The table lists this clonotype with a few counts. For the CDR3, the DNA is TGTGCCAGCAGCCGTCGGACTAGCGGGGGGCAAGAGACCCAGTACTTC. This codes for CASSRRTSGGQETQYF. The rearrangement joins TRBV6-6 to TRBJ2-5; 14 bases line up with TRBD2. V lost 6 bases and J lost 2; bases outside the gene matches: 5. The V gene's germline CDR1 is MNHNY and CDR2 SVGAGI (reference sequence). The CDR3 runs to 16 residues.

This clonotype showed up many times. V and J are TRBV29-1 and TRBJ2-7; D ambiguous. The V end was cut by 3 bases, the J end by 4 bases, with 7 bases between. Per the germline V gene, CDR1 is SQVTM and CDR2 is ANQGSEA. CDR3 length equals 11 residues. CDR3 DNA: TGCAGCGTTGATTACGGATACGAGCAGTACTTC. This encodes CSVDYGYEQYF.

V and J are TRBV20-1 and TRBJ2-5, with 11 positions matching TRBD1. V lost 5 bases and J lost 2; bases outside the gene matches: 4. This CDR3 contains 14 residues. From germline, CDR1 is DFQATT and CDR2 SNEGSKA (reference sequence). DNA of the CDR3: TGCAGTGCTTCCGGGACAGGGGGACAAGAGACCCAGTACTTC. This translates into CSASGTGGQETQYF.

This clonotype was observed at least ten times. V usage is TRBV11-2 and J usage is TRBJ1-2; D is perhaps TRBD1 (6 bases). Germline CDR1 SGHAT, CDR2 FQNNGV. V was trimmed by 5 bases and J by 3 bases, leaving 22 bases between them. CDR3 length equals 17 residues. The CDR3 sequence is CASSRRKATGVDYGYTF. The CDR3 DNA reads as TGTGCCAGCAGCCGGCGAAAGGCGACAGGAGTAGACTATGGCTACACCTTC.

Many counts were recorded for this clonotype. The chain joins TRBV13 to TRBJ1-4; D possibly corresponds to TRBD1 (6 bases). This CDR3 has 14 amino acids. V was trimmed by 3 bases and J by 8 bases, leaving 13 bases between them. Germline V CDR1 and CDR2: PRHDT, FYEKMQ (reference sequence). The CDR3 region is CASSLGRGREKLFF. The CDR3, as DNA: TGTGCCAGCAGCTTGGGACGGGGGCGAGAAAAACTGTTTTTT.

This rearrangement joins TRBV7-9 to TRBJ2-4, with D possibly being TRBD1 or TRBD2 (5 bases each). V lost 7 bases, J lost 6 bases, and 16 bases lay in between. In germline, CDR1 is SEHNR, CDR2 FQNEAQ (reference sequence). This CDR3 comprises 14 residues. CDR3 coding DNA: TGTGCCAGCACCCCCCCGGGGCAGATAAACATTCAGTACTTC. Residues: CASTPPGQINIQYF. The full variable domain, rest sourced from reference TRBV7-9 and TRBJ2-4, is DTGVSQNPRHKITKRGQNVTFRCDPISEHNRLYWYRQTLGQGPEFLTYFQNEAQLEKSRLLSDRFSAERPKGSFSTLEIQRTEQGDSAMYLCASTPPGQINIQYFGAGTRLSVL.

This clonotype was seen a few times. The chain carries TRBV6-2 or TRBV6-3 and TRBJ2-4, with a weak D call TRBD1 (5 bases). The CDR3 contains 16 residues. V lost 6 bases and J lost 0, with 15 bases in between. Germline-derived CDR1 and CDR2 are MNHEY and SVGEGT. In nucleotides, the CDR3 is TGTGCCAGCAGACCTGACAGTACGCTAGCCAAAAACATTCAGTACTTC. Its protein product is CASRPDSTLAKNIQYF.

This clonotype has at least ten counts. The V call is TRBV4-1, the J call TRBJ1-5; D remains ambiguous. The V gene lost 1 base and the J gene lost 5 bases, with 3 bases spanning the gap. The CDR3 length is 12 residues. Per the germline V gene, CDR1 is MGHRA and CDR2 is YSYEKL. CDR3 nucleotides: TGCGCCAGCAGCCAAGGGGATCAGCCCCAGCATTTT. Protein: CASSQGDQPQHF.

V is TRBV11-2 and J is TRBJ2-7, with a tentative D call TRBD1 (5 bases). This CDR3 contains 13 residues. V lost 2 bases and J 6 bases, leaving 11 bases between the germline ends. In germline, CDR1 is SGHAT, CDR2 FQNNGV. In nucleotides, the CDR3 is TGTGCCAGCAGCTTATCGGCCAGGGTCGAGCAGTACTTC. Translated: CASSLSARVEQYF.

This clonotype has a handful of counts. The chain combines TRBV6-2 or TRBV6-3 with TRBJ1-5, with 9 bases lining up with TRBD1. Per the germline V gene, CDR1 is MNHEY and CDR2 is SVGEGT. The CDR3 runs 14 residues. With V trimmed by 7 bases and J by 5 bases, 6 bases remained unmatched. Here the CDR3 DNA reads TGTGCCAGCACCCCCGGGACAGGGTATCAGCCCCAGCATTTT. The encoded protein is CASTPGTGYQPQHF.

This clonotype was recorded many times. This chain links TRBV12-3 or TRBV12-4 with TRBJ1-5; D perhaps matches TRBD1 (5 bases). The germline V and J ends were trimmed by 5 bases and 7 bases, with 18 bases remaining between them. This CDR3 spans 15 amino acids. CDR3 nucleotides: TGTGCCAGCAGTGCCGATGGGGGAGGAGGACAGCCCCAGCATTTT. Translated: CASSADGGGGQPQHF.

There are a few counts of this clonotype. V usage is TRBV27 and J usage is TRBJ1-5, with D hard to call. The germline CDR1 and CDR2 sequences are MNHEY and SMNVEV (reference sequence). The CDR3 totals 14 residues. V dropped 2 bases and J dropped 5 bases, with 10 bases sitting between them. Here the CDR3 DNA reads TGTGCCAGCAGTTTACTGACAACCGATCAGCCCCAGCATTTT. The encoded protein is CASSLLTTDQPQHF.

Many counts were recorded for this clonotype. This chain connects TRBV5-1 to TRBJ1-1; possible D gene TRBD1, 5 bases. The CDR3 is made up of 13 amino acids. Deletions cut 2 bases from V and 3 bases from J, with 8 bases between. Germline CDR1 and CDR2: SGHRS and YFSETQ. This chain's CDR3 is CASSFGGDTEAFF. The DNA of the CDR3 is TGCGCCAGCAGCTTTGGAGGGGACACTGAAGCTTTCTTT. The variable domain in full, completed from reference TRBV5-1 and TRBJ1-1, reads KAGVTQTPRYLIKTRGQQVTLSCSPISGHRSVSWYQQTPGQGLQFLFEYFSETQRNKGNFPGRFSGRQFSNSRSEMNVSTLELGDSALYLCASSFGGDTEAFFGQGTRLTVV.

The chain is built from TRBV3-2 and TRBJ2-7; the DNA was not compared with TRBD2, the D call given in the table. TRBV3-2 is a pseudogene locus. There are 18 residues in the CDR3. CDR3 in DNA: TGTGCCAGCAGCCAAGTCCTGCTAGCGGGGGGGCATCTCTGGGAGCAGTACTTC. Its translation is CASSQVLLAGGHLWEQYF.

This clonotype was counted a few times. The rearrangement links TRBV19 to TRBJ1-4, with D tentatively TRBD1 (6 bases). The V gene's germline CDR1 is LNHDA and CDR2 SQIVND (reference sequence). Trimming cost V 10 bases and J 8 bases, with 8 bases left between them. This CDR3 spans 10 amino acids. In DNA, the CDR3 is TGTGCCACCGACAGGGAAAAACTGTTTTTT. This gives the protein CATDREKLFF.

On this clonotype: This may be a read error, as it is one base from a much larger clone. Here the CDR3 reads CASSYPGQGPYEQYF. CDR3 nucleotides: TGTGCCAGCAGTTACCCGGGACAGGGCCCCTACGAGCAGTACTTC. The rearrangement links TRBV6-2 or TRBV6-3 to TRBJ2-7, with 9 nucleotides matching TRBD1. Germline values: CDR1 MNHEY, CDR2 SVGEGT. After removal of 2 bases from V and 2 bases from J, the junction contained 4 bases not matched to a gene. This CDR3 comprises 15 residues.